The clone carrying this T cell receptor (beta chain) was observed a single time. Trimming shortened V by 6 bases and J by 9 bases, and 18 bases separated the two germline ends. The CDR3 covers 15 residues. Germline lookup yields CDR1 MNHEY and CDR2 SVGAGI. This record comes from a study of blood T cell repertoires in COVID-19. Per the study methods: Amplifying reference gene primers gave estimates of nucleated cell counts. The protocol was immunoSEQ multiplex PCR, while the TCRdb copy is restricted to in-frame clones and leaves out a portion. The DNA was the basis for D and trimming; V, J and clone size are from that table. The data contain 250,000 to 300,000 clones, around 88% of them singletons.

The TCR was taken from a woman aged 25 to 39 who had recovered from COVID-19. The rearrangement uses TRBV6-5 and TRBJ1-6; D gene unclear. Sequenced input: peripheral blood. The CDR3 bases are TGTGCCAGCAGGTCCGCTATCCTTCCTCCTTCACCCCTCCACTTT. This gives the protein CASRSAILPPSPLHF.